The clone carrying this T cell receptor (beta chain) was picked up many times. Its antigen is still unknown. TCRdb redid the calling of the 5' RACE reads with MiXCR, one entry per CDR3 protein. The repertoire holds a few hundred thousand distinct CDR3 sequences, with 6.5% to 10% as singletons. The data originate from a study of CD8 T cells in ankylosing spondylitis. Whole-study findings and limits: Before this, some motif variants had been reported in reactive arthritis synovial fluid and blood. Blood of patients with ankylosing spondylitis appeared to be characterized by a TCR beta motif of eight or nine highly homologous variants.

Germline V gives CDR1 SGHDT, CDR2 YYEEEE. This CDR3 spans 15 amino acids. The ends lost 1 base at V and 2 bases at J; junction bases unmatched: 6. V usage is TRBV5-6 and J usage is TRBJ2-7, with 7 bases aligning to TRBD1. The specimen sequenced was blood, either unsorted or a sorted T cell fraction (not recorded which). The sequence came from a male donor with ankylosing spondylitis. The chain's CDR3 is CASSLTGDSAYEQYF. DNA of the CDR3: TGTGCCAGCAGCTTGACAGGGGATTCGGCCTACGAGCAGTACTTC.